This T cell receptor (beta chain) was sequenced during a study of response to subunit inactivated influenza vaccine. TCRdb re-derived calls from the RT-PCR reads in MiXCR, one entry per CDR3 protein. The table records some 180,000 distinct CDR3 sequences, around a tenth of them present only once. The CDR3 length is 18 residues. V shed 6 bases and J 5 bases; nucleotides not matched to a gene: 19. Germline V gene data show CDR1 as MDHEN and CDR2 as SYDVKM. This chain joins TRBV28 and TRBJ1-2, with 9 nucleotides matching TRBD1. The sequencing used non-naive T cells sorted from PBMCs, collected on the day of vaccination. The TCR was taken from a man aged 50-59 years who received an inactivated influenza vaccine. The chain's CDR3 is CASRVMTGGEDRGYGYTF. In DNA, the CDR3 is TGTGCCAGCAGGGTTATGACAGGGGGGGAAGATAGGGGATATGGCTACACCTTC.